One T cell receptor beta chain is described in this entry. This sample is drawn from a study of T cell changes during pregnancy in multiple sclerosis. Clones were read by immunoSEQ multiplex PCR, and TCRdb kept only the in-frame ones, dropping some. The sample carries 25,000 to 30,000 clones, around 90% recorded once. V shed 6 bases, J shed 1 base, and the junction held 9 bases outside the gene matches. This CDR3 has 17 residues. The germline gives CDR1 SGHVS, CDR2 FQNEAQ. The chain recombines TRBV7-8 with TRBJ2-1; 10 nucleotides line up with TRBD2. This specimen was CD4+ T cells from peripheral blood mononuclear cells, taken in the first trimester of pregnancy. This receptor was obtained from a female donor in good health, enrolled as a control in a pregnancy study. The CDR3 reads CASRGDTSGNSYNEQFF. DNA of the CDR3: TGTGCCAGCAGAGGGGACACTAGCGGGAATTCCTACAATGAGCAGTTCTTC.